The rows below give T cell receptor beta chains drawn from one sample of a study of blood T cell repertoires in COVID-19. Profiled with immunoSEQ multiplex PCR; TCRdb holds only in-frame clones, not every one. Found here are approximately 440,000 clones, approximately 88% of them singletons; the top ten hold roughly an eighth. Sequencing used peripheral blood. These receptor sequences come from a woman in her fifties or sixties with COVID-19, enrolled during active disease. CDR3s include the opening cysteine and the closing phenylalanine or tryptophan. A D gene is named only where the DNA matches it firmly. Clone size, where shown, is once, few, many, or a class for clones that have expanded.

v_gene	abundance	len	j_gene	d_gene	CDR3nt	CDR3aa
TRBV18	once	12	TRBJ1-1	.	TGTGCCAGCTCACCTTTGGGGGGGCAAGCTTTCTTT	CASSPLGGQAFF
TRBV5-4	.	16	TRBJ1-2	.	TGTGCCAGCAGCTTACCCGGACAGCGAACCGCTATTGGCTACACCTTC	CASSLPGQRTAIGYTF
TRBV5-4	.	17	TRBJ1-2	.	TGTGCCAGCAGCTTCCGGGACATGCCATTAAGGGACTATGGCTACACCTTC	CASSFRDMPLRDYGYTF
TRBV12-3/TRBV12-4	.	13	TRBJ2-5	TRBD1	TGTGCCAGCAGTTTTTACAGGGGAGAGACCCAGTACTTC	CASSFYRGETQYF
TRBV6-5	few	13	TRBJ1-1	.	TGTGCCAGCAGTATGTCAGGGCCCACTGAAGCTTTCTTT	CASSMSGPTEAFF
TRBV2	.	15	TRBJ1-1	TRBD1	TGTGCCAGCAACGAACAGGGGGGGTCGTTCACTGAAGCTTTCTTT	CASNEQGGSFTEAFF
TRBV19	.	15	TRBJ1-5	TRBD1	TGTGCCAGTAGTCACCGACAGGGGGCCAATCAGCCCCAGCATTTT	CASSHRQGANQPQHF
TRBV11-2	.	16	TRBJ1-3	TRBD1	TGTGCCAGCAGCTTAAGCCGGGACAGCCCGGGAAACACCATATATTTT	CASSLSRDSPGNTIYF
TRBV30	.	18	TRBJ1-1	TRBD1	TGTGCCTGGAGTCCCCGGGGGGGAATGGGCTCAGGGGGAACTGAAGCTTTCTTT	CAWSPRGGMGSGGTEAFF
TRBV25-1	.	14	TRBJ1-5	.	TGTGCCAGCAGTGACCCCGGGGGCAATCAGCCCCAGCATTTT	CASSDPGGNQPQHF
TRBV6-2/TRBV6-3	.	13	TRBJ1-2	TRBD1	TGTGCCAGCAGTCAAACAGGGGGTCCTGGCTACACCTTC	CASSQTGGPGYTF
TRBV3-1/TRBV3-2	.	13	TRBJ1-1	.	TGTGCCAGCAGCCAAAAGGGGAAGCCGGGAGCTTTCTTT	CASSQKGKPGAFF
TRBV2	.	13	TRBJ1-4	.	TGTGCCAGCACCAGGCTAAGGAATGAAAAACTGTTTTTT	CASTRLRNEKLFF
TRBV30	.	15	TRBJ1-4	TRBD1	TGTGCCTGGAGTCCCCGGGACAGGGGGACCGAAAAACTGTTTTTT	CAWSPRDRGTEKLFF
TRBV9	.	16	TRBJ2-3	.	TGTGCCAGCAGCGCCGGACTGGGAGTCGCGGCACATACGCAGTATTTT	CASSAGLGVAAHTQYF
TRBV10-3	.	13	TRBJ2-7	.	TGTGCCGTGACCGGGACACCCGACTACGAGCAGTACTTC	CAVTGTPDYEQYF
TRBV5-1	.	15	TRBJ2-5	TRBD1	TGCGCCAGCAGCGAGGACAGGGGGAACGCGGAGACCCAGTACTTC	CASSEDRGNAETQYF
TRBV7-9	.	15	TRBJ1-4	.	TGTGCCAGCAGCTTTACCGGGGAGCTGGGTGGAAAACTGTTTTTT	CASSFTGELGGKLFF
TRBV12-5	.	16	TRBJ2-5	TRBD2	TGTGCTAGTGGCTACCCAACGCGGGGGGGCCAAGAGACCCAGTACTTC	CASGYPTRGGQETQYF
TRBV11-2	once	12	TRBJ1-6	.	TGTGCCAGCAGCTTGAGGAATTCACCCCTCCACTTT	CASSLRNSPLHF
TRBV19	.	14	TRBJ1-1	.	TGTGCCAGTAGTATAGGGGCCCTGAACACTGAAGCTTTCTTT	CASSIGALNTEAFF
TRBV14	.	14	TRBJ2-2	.	TGTGCCAGCAGCCAAACAGTCAACACCGGGGAGCTGTTTTTT	CASSQTVNTGELFF